This T cell receptor (beta chain) was captured by sequencing in a study of control samples from healthy donors and cancer patients. The length of the CDR3 is 13 residues. V shed 6 bases and J shed 5 bases, with 13 bases lying between them. Germline values: CDR1 MGHDK, CDR2 SYGVNS. This table comes from immunoSEQ multiplex PCR, and its TCRdb copy is limited to in-frame clones, with some not included. The sample has 70,000 to 80,000 clones, about 90% seen once. The chain combines TRBV25-1 with TRBJ1-1; TRBD1 might be the D (5 bases). The clonotype originates from a woman between 55 and 75 years old with head and neck cancer. The sequenced sample was PBMCs. CDR3 sequence (DNA): TGTGCCAGCAGCGGGGCTTTTGGGACTGAAGCTTTCTTT. As protein: CASSGAFGTEAFF.